This TCR beta chain emerged from a study of CD8+CD57+ T cells in acquired aplastic anemia. About the study: DNA recovered from sorted CD4+ and CD8+ cells had a mean of approximately 3 ug. CD4+ cell libraries from healthy donors averaged approximately 9.9 million reads.

The template for TCR beta VDJ and CDR3 sequence profiling was genomic DNA. Using its own MiXCR run on the reads, TCRdb lists one record per CDR3 protein. The sample shows about 400,000 distinct CDR3 sequences, about two thirds of them seen only once. This clonotype was detected many times. The sequence came from a human donor in good health, serving as a control. Sample: sorted CD4+, CD8+, or CD8+CD57+ T cells (not recorded which) from PBMCs.

The CDR3 loop is CASSLIQGNIQYF. In DNA, the CDR3 is TGTGCCAGCAGCTTAATTCAGGGGAACATTCAGTACTTC. The chain recombines TRBV7-6 with TRBJ2-4; the D gene is possibly TRBD1 (6 bases). Looked up from germline, CDR1 is SGHVS and CDR2 is FNYEAQ. Trimming pared 2 bases from V and 7 bases from J, leaving 9 bases between. The CDR3 spans 13 residues.